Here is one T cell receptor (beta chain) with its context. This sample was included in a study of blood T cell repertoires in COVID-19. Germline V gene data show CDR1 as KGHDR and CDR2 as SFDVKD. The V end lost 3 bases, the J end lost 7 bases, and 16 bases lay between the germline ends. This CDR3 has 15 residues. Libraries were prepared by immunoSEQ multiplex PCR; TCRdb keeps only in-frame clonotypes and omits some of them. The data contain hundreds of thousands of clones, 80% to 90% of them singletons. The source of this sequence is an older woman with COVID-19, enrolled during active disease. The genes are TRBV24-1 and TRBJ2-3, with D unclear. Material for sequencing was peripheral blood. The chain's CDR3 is CATSDGLAGPNTQYF. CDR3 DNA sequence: TGTGCCACCAGTGATGGCCTGGCAGGCCCTAATACGCAGTATTTT.